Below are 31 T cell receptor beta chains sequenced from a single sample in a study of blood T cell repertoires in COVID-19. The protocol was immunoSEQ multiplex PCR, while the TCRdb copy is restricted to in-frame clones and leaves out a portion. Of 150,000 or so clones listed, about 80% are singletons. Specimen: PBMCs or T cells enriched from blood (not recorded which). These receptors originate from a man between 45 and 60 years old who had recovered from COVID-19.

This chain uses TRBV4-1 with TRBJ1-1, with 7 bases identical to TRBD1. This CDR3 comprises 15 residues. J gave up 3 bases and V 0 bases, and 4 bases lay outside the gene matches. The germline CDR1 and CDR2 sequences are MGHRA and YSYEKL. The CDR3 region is CASSQDGGTDTEAFF. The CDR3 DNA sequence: TGCGCCAGCAGCCAAGATGGCGGGACAGACACTGAAGCTTTCTTT.

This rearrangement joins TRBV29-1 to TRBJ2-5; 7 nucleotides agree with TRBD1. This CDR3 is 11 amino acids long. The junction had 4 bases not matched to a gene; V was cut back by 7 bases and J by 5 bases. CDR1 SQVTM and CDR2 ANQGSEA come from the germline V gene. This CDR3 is CSAGGEETQYF. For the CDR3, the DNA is TGCAGCGCAGGGGGAGAGGAGACCCAGTACTTC.

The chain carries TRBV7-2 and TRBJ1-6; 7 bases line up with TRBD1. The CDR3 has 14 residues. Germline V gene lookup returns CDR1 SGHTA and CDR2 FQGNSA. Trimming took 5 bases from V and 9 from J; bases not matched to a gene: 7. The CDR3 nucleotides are TGTGCCAGCAGCGGGGGGACAGTCGGTTCACCCCTCCACTTT. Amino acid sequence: CASSGGTVGSPLHF.

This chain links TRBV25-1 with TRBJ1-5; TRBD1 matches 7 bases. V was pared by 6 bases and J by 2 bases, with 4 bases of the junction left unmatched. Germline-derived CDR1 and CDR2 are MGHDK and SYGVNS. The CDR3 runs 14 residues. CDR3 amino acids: CASRGQGGNQPQHF. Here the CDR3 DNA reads TGTGCCAGCAGGGGTCAGGGGGGCAATCAGCCCCAGCATTTT.

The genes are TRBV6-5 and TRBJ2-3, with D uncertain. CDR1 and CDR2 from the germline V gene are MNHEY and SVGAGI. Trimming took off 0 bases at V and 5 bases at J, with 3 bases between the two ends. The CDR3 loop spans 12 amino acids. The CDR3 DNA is TGTGCCAGCAGTTACTCCGGAGATACGCAGTATTTT. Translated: CASSYSGDTQYF.

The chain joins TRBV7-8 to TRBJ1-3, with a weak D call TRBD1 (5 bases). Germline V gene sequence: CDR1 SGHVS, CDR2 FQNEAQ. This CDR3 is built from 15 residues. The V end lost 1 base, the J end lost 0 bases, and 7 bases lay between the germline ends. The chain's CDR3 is CASSLVTGSGNTIYF. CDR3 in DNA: TGTGCCAGCAGCTTAGTAACAGGCTCTGGAAACACCATATATTTT.

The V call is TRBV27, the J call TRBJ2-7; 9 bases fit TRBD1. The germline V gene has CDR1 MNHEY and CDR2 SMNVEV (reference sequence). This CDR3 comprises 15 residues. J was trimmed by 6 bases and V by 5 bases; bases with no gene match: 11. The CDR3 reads CASSRKPGQGGEQYF. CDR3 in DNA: TGTGCCAGCAGTCGTAAGCCGGGACAGGGAGGCGAGCAGTACTTC.

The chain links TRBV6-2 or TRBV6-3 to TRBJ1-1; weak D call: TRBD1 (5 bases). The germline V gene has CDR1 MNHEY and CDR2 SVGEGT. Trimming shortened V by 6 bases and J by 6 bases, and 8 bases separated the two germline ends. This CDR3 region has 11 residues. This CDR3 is CASSQTAEAFF. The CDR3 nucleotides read TGTGCCAGCAGCCAGACAGCTGAAGCTTTCTTT.

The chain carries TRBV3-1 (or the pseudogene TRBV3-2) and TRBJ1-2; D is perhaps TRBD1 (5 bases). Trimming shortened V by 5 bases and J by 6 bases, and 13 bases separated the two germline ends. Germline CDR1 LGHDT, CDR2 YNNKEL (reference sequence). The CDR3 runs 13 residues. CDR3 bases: TGTGCCAGCAGCTGGCAGGGTGGTGATGGCTACACCTTC. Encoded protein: CASSWQGGDGYTF.

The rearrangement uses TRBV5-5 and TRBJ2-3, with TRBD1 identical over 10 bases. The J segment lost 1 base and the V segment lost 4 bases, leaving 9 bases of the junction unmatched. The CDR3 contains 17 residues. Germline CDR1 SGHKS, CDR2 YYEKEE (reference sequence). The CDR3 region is CASSQTTGGAGTDTQYF. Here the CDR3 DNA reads TGTGCCAGCAGCCAAACGACAGGGGGCGCAGGCACAGATACGCAGTATTTT. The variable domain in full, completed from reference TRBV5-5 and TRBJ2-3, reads DAGVTQSPTHLIKTRGQQVTLRCSPISGHKSVSWYQQVLGQGPQFIFQYYEKEERGRGNFPDRFSARQFPNYSSELNVNALLLGDSALYLCASSQTTGGAGTDTQYFGPGTRLTVL.

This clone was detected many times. The CDR3 DNA follows: TGTGCCAGCAGCCCCTGGACAGGGGGTGTGACTGAAGCTTTCTTT. Amino acids: CASSPWTGGVTEAFF. The V and J genes are TRBV11-2 and TRBJ1-1; 10 bases are shared with TRBD1. Germline-derived CDR1 and CDR2 are SGHAT and FQNNGV. Unmatched junction bases numbered 8, after V lost 5 bases and J lost 5 bases. The CDR3 is 15 residues long.

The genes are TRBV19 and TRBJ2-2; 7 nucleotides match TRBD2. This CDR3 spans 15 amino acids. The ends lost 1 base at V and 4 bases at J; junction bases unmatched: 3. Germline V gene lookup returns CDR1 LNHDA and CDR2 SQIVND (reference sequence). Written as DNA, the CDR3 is TGTGCCAGTAGTATAGGGCGGGGGTTCACCGGGGAGCTGTTTTTT. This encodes CASSIGRGFTGELFF.

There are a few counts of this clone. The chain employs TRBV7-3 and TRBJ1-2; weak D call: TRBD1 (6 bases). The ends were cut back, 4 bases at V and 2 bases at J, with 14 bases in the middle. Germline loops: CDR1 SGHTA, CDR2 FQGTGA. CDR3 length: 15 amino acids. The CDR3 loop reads CASSSTGTANYGYTF. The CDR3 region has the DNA TGTGCCAGCAGCTCCACAGGGACGGCAAACTATGGCTACACCTTC.

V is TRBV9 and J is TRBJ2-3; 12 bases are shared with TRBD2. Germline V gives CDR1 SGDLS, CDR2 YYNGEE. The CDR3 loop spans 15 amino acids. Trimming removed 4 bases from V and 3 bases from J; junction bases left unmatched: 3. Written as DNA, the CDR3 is TGTGCCAGCAGCAGGACTAGCGGGGTGACAGATACGCAGTATTTT. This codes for CASSRTSGVTDTQYF.

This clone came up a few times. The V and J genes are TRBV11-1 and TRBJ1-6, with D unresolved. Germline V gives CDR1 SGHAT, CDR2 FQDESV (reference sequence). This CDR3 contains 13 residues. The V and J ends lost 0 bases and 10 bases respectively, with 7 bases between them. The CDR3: CASSLAATSPLHF. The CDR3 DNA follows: TGTGCCAGCAGCTTAGCGGCCACGTCACCCCTCCACTTT. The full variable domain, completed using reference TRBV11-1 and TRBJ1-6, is EAEVAQSPRYKITEKSQAVAFWCDPISGHATLYWYRQILGQGPELLVQFQDESVVDDSQLPKDRFSAERLKGVDSTLKIQPAELGDSAMYLCASSLAATSPLHFGNGTRLTVT.

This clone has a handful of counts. CDR3 region: CASSLAGGPPDTQYF. The CDR3 nucleotides read TGCGCCAGCAGCTTGGCCGGGGGGCCCCCAGATACGCAGTATTTT. The rearrangement uses TRBV5-1 and TRBJ2-3; possible D gene TRBD2, 7 bases. This CDR3 comprises 15 residues. The V gene lost 0 bases and the J gene lost 4 bases, with 12 bases spanning the gap. Looked up from germline, CDR1 is SGHRS and CDR2 is YFSETQ.

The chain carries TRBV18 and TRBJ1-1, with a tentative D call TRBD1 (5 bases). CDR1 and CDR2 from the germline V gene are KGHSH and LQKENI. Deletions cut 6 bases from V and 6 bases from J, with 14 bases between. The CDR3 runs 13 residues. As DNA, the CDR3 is TGTGCCAGCTCCCCTTCGCGGGGCGCTGAAGCTTTCTTT. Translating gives CASSPSRGAEAFF. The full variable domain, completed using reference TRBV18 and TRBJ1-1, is NAGVMQNPRHLVRRRGQEARLRCSPMKGHSHVYWYRQLPEEGLKFMVYLQKENIIDESGMPKERFSAEFPKEGPSILRIQQVVRGDSAAYFCASSPSRGAEAFFGQGTRLTVV.

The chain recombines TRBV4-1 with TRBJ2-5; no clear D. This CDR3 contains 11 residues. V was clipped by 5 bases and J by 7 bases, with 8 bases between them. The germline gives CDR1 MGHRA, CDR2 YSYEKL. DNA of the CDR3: TGCGCCAGCAGCGCTATGCGGACCCAGTACTTC. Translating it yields CASSAMRTQYF.

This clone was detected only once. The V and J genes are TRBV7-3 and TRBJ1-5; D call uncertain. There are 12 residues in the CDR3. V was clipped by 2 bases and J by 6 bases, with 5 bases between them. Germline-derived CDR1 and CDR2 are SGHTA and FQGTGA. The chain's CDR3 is CASSLSSQPQHF. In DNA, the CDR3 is TGTGCCAGCAGCTTATCGAGTCAGCCCCAGCATTTT. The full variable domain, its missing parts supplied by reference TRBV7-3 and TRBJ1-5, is GAGVSQTPSNKVTEKGKYVELRCDPISGHTALYWYRQSLGQGPEFLIYFQGTGAADDSGLPNDRFFAVRPEGSVSTLKIQRTERGDSAVYLCASSLSSQPQHFGDGTRLSIL.

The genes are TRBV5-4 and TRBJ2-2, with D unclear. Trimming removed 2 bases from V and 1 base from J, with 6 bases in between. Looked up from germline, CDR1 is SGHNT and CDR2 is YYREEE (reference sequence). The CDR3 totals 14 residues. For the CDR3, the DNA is TGTGCCAGCAGCTTCCGACAGAACACCGGGGAGCTGTTTTTT. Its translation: CASSFRQNTGELFF.

This CDR3 reads CASRKGAYEQYF. In nucleotides, the CDR3 is TGTGCCAGCAGAAAGGGGGCCTACGAGCAGTACTTC. The chain combines TRBV6-5 with TRBJ2-7; tentatively, D is TRBD1 (6 bases). The V end was cut by 6 bases, the J end by 2 bases, with 8 bases between. The germline V gene encodes CDR1 MNHEY and CDR2 SVGAGI. This CDR3 has 12 amino acids.

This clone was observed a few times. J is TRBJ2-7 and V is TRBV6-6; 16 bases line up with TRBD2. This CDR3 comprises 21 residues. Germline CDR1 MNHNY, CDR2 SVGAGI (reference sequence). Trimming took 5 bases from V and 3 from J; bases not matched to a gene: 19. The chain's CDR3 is CASSPTPGLAGGPERIYEQYF. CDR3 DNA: TGTGCCAGCAGTCCTACGCCGGGACTAGCGGGGGGGCCAGAAAGAATCTACGAGCAGTACTTC.

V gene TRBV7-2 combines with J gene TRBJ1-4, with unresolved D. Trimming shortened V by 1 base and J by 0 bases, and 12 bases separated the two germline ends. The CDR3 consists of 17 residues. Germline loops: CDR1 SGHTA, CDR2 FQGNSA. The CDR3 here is CASSLGPAGSTNEKLFF. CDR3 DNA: TGTGCCAGCAGCTTAGGTCCCGCAGGCTCAACTAATGAAAAACTGTTTTTT.

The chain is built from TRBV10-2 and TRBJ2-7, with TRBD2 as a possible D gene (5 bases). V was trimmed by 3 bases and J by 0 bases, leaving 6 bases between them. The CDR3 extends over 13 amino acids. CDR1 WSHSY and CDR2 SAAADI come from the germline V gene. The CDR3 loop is CASSEGSSYEQYF. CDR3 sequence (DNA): TGCGCCAGCAGTGAAGGGAGCTCCTACGAGCAGTACTTC.

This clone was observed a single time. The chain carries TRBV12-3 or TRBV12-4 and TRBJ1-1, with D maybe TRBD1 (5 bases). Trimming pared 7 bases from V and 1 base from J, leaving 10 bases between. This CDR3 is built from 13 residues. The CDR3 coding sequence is TGTGCCAGCATTACAGACAGGAACACTGAAGCTTTCTTT. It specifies CASITDRNTEAFF.

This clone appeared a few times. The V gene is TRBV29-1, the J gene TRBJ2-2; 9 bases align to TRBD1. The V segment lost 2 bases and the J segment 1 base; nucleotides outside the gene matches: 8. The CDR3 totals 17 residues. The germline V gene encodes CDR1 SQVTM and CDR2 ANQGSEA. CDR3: CSVETPGQGRNTGELFF. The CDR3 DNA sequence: TGCAGCGTTGAAACGCCGGGACAGGGAAGGAACACCGGGGAGCTGTTTTTT.

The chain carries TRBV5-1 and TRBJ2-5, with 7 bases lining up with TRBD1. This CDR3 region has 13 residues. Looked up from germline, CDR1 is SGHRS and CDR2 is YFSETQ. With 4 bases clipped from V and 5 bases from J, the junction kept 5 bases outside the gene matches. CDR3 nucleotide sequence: TGCGCCAGCAGCAAGACAGGGCCGGAGACCCAGTACTTC. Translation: CASSKTGPETQYF.

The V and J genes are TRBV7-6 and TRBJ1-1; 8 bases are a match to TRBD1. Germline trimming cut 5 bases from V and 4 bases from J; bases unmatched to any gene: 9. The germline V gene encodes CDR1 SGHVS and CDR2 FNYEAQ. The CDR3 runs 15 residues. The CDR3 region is CASSHPGQGGTEAFF. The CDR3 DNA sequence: TGTGCCAGCAGCCATCCTGGACAGGGAGGCACTGAAGCTTTCTTT.

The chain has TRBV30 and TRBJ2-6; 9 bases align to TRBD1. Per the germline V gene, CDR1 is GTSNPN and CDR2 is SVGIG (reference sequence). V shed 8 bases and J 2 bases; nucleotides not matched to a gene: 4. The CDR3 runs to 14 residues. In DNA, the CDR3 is TGTGCCAGCACAGGGGGCGCTGGGGCCAACGTCCTGACTTTC. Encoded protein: CASTGGAGANVLTF.

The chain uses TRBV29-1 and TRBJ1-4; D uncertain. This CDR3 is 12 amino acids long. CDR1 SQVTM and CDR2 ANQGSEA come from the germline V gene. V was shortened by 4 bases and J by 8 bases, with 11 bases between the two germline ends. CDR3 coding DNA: TGCAGCGTTGTCTTTCAGGCAGAAAAACTGTTTTTT. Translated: CSVVFQAEKLFF. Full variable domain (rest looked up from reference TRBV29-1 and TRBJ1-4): SAVISQKPSRDICQRGTSLTIQCQVDSQVTMMFWYRQQPGQSLTLIATANQGSEATYESGFVIDKFPISRPNLTFSTLTVSNMSPEDSSIYLCSVVFQAEKLFFGSGTQLSVL.

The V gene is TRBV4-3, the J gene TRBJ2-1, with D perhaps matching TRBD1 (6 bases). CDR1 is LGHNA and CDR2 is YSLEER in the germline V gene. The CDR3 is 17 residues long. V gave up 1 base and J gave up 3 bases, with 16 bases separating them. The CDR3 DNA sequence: TGCGCCAGCAGCCAAGTCTGGGAAGGGGGACACTACAATGAGCAGTTCTTC. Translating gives CASSQVWEGGHYNEQFF.